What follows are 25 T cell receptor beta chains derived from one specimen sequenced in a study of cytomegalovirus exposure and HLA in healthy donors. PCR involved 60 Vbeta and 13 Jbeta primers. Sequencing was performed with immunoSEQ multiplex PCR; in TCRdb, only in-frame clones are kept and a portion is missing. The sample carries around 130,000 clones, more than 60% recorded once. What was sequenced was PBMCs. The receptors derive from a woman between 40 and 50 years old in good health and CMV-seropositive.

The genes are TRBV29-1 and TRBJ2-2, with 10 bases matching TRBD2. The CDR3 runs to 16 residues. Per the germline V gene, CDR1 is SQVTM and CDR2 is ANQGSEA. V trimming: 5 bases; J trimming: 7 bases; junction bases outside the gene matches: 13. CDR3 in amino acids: CSVIGTSASEHGELFF. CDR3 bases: TGCAGCGTTATAGGGACTAGCGCTTCCGAGCACGGGGAGCTGTTTTTT.

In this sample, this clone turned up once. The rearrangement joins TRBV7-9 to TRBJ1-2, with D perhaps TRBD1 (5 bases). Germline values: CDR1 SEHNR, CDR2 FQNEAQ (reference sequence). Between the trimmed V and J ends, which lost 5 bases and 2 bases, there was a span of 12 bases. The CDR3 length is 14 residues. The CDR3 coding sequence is TGTGCCAGCAGCCCTCCGGAGGGGAACTATGGCTACACCTTC. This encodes CASSPPEGNYGYTF. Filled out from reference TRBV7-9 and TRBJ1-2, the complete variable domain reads DTGVSQNPRHKITKRGQNVTFRCDPISEHNRLYWYRQTLGQGPEFLTYFQNEAQLEKSRLLSDRFSAERPKGSFSTLEIQRTEQGDSAMYLCASSPPEGNYGYTFGSGTRLTVV.

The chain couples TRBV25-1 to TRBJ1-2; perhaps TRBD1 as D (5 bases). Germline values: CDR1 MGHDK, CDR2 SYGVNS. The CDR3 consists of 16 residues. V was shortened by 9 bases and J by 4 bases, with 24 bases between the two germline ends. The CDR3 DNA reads TGTGCCAGTTCCCAAAAAGGGGCAGGCGCTTTCTATGGCTACACCTTC. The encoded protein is CASSQKGAGAFYGYTF.

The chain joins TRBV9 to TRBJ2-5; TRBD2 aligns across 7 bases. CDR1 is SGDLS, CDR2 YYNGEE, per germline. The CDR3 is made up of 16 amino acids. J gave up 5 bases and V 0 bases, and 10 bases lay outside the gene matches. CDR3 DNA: TGTGCCAGCAGCGTAGATGTGGGAGGGTTTGAGGAGACCCAGTACTTC. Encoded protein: CASSVDVGGFEETQYF.

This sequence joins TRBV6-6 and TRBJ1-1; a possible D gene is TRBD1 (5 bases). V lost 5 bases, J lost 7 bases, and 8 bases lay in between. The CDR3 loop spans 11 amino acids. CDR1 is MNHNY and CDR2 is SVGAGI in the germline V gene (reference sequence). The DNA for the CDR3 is TGTGCCAGCAGTAGGGGAAATGAAGCTTTCTTT. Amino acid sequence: CASSRGNEAFF.

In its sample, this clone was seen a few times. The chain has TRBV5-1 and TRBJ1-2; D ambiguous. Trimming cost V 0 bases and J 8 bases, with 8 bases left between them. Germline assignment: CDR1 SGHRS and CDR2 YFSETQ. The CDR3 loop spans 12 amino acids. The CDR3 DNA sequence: TGCGCCAGCAGCTTGGCGGAGGGCGGCTACACCTTC. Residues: CASSLAEGGYTF.

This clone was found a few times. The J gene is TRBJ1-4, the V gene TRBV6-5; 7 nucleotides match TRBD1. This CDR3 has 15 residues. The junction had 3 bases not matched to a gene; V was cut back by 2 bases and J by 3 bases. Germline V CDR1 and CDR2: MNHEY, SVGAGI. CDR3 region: CASSYRQGPNEKLFF. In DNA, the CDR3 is TGTGCCAGCAGTTACCGACAGGGTCCTAATGAAAAACTGTTTTTT.

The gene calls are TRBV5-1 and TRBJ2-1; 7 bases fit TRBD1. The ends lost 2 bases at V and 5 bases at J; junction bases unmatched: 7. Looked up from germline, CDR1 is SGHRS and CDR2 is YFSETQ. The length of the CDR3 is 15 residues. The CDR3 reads CASSFTGVANNEQFF. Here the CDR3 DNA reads TGCGCCAGCAGCTTTACAGGGGTTGCTAACAATGAGCAGTTCTTC.

CDR3 residues: CASSIGTVVNEKLFF. Here the CDR3 DNA reads TGTGCCAGTAGTATCGGGACAGTAGTTAATGAAAAACTGTTTTTT. V usage is TRBV19 and J usage is TRBJ1-4; 7 nucleotides agree with TRBD1. Per germline, CDR1 LNHDA and CDR2 SQIVND (reference sequence). V shed 3 bases, J shed 4 bases, and the junction held 5 bases outside the gene matches. This CDR3 region has 15 residues.

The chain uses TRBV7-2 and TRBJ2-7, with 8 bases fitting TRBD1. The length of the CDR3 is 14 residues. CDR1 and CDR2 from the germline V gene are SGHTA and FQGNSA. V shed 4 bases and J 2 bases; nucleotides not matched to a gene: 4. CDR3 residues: CASSSRQGTYEQYF. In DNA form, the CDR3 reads TGTGCCAGCAGCTCCCGACAGGGGACCTACGAGCAGTACTTC.

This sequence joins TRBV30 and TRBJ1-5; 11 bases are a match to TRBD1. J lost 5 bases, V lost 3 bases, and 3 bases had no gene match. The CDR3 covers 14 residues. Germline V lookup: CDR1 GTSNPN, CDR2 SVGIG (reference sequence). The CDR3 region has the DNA TGTGCCTGGAGGGGACAGGGGGGACATCAGCCCCAGCATTTT. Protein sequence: CAWRGQGGHQPQHF.

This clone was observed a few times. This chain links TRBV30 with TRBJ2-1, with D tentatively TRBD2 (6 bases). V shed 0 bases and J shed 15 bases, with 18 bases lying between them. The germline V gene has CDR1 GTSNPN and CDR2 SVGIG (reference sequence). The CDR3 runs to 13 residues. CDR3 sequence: CAWSVLQRVRSFF. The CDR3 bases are TGTGCCTGGAGTGTACTGCAGCGGGTTAGATCGTTCTTC.

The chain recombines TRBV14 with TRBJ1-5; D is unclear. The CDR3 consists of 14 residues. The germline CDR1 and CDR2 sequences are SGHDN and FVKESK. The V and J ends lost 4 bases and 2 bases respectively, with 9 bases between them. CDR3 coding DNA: TGTGCCAGCAGCCCCGGCGGGGGCAATCAGCCCCAGCATTTT. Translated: CASSPGGGNQPQHF.

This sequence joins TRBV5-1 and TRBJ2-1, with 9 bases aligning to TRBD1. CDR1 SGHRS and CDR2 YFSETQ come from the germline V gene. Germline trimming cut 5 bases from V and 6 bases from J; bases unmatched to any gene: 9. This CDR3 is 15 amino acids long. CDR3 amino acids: CASRLGQGKSNEQFF. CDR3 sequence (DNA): TGCGCCAGCAGACTGGGACAGGGAAAGAGCAATGAGCAGTTCTTC. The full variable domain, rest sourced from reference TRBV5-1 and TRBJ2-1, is KAGVTQTPRYLIKTRGQQVTLSCSPISGHRSVSWYQQTPGQGLQFLFEYFSETQRNKGNFPGRFSGRQFSNSRSEMNVSTLELGDSALYLCASRLGQGKSNEQFFGPGTRLTVL.

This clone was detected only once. The CDR3 DNA reads TGCAGTGCTAGACAGCAAGAGACCCAGTACTTC. It specifies CSARQQETQYF. V gene TRBV20-1 combines with J gene TRBJ2-5, with unresolved D. Trimming took off 2 bases at V and 2 bases at J, with 3 bases between the two ends. CDR3 length: 11 amino acids. CDR1 is DFQATT, CDR2 SNEGSKA, per germline (reference sequence).

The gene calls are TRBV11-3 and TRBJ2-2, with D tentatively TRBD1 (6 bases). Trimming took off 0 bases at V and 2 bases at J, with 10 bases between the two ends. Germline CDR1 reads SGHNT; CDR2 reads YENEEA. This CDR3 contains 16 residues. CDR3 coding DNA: TGTGCCAGCAGCTTAGACCGGGACACCAACACCGGGGAGCTGTTTTTT. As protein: CASSLDRDTNTGELFF. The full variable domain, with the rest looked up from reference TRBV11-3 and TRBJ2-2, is EAGVVQSPRYKIIEKKQPVAFWCNPISGHNTLYWYLQNLGQGPELLIRYENEEAVDDSQLPKDRFSAERLKGVDSTLKIQPAELGDSAVYLCASSLDRDTNTGELFFGEGSRLTVL.

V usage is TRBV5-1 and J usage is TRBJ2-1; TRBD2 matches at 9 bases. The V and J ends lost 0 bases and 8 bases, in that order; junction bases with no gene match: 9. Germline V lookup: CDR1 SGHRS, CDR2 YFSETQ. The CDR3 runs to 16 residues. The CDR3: CASSLGSGRRGDEQFF. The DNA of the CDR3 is TGCGCCAGCAGCTTGGGGAGCGGGAGGAGGGGCGATGAGCAGTTCTTC.

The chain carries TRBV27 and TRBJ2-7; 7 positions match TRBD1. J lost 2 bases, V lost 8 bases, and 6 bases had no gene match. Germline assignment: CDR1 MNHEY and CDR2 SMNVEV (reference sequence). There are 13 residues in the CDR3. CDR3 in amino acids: CASPDRMPYEQYF. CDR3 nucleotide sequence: TGTGCCAGCCCGGACAGGATGCCCTACGAGCAGTACTTC.

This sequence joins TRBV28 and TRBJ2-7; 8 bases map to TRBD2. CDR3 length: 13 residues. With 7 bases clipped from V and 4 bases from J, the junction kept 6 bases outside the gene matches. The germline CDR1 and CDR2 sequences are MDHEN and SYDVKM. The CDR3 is CASNPSGRYEQYF. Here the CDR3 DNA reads TGTGCCAGCAATCCTAGCGGGCGATACGAGCAGTACTTC.

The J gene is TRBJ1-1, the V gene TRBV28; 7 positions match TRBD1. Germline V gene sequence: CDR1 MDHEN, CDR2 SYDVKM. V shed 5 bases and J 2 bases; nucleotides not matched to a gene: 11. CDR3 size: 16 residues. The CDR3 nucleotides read TGTGCCAGCAGTGTATCCGCCGGGACAGTAAACACTGAAGCTTTCTTT. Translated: CASSVSAGTVNTEAFF.

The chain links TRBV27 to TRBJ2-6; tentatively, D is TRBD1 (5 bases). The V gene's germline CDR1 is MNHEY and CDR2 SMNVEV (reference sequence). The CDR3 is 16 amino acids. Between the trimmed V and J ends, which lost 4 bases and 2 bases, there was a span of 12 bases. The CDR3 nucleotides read TGTGCCAGCAGTTCGCGATGGGGCACTGGGGCCAACGTCCTGACTTTC. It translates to CASSSRWGTGANVLTF.

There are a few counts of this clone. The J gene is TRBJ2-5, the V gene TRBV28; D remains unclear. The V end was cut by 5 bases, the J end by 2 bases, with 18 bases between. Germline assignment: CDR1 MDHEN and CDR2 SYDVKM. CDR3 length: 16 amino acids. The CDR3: CASSLRRRDTQETQYF. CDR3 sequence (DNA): TGTGCCAGCAGTCTGAGACGGAGAGATACGCAAGAGACCCAGTACTTC.

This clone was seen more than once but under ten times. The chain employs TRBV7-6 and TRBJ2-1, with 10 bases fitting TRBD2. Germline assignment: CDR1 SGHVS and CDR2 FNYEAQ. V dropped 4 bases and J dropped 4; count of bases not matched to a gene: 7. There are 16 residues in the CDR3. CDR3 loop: CASSSGLAGDYNEQFF. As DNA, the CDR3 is TGTGCCAGCAGCTCCGGCCTAGCGGGAGATTACAATGAGCAGTTCTTC. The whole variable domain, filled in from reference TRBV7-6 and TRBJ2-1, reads GAGVSQSPRYKVTKRGQDVALRCDPISGHVSLYWYRQALGQGPEFLTYFNYEAQQDKSGLPNDRFSAERPEGSISTLTIQRTEQRDSAMYRCASSSGLAGDYNEQFFGPGTRLTVL.

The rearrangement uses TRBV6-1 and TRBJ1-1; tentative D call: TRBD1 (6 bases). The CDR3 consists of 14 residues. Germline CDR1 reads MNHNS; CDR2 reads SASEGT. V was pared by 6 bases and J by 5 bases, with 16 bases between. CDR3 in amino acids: CASRLGGAWTEAFF. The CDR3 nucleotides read TGTGCCAGCAGGCTAGGGGGGGCTTGGACTGAAGCTTTCTTT.

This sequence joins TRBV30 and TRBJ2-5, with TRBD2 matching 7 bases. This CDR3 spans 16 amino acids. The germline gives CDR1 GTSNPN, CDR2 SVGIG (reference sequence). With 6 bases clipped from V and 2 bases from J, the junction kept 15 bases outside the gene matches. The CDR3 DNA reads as TGTGCCTGTCACAAGGGACTATATCTTTTTCAAGAGACCCAGTACTTC. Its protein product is CACHKGLYLFQETQYF.